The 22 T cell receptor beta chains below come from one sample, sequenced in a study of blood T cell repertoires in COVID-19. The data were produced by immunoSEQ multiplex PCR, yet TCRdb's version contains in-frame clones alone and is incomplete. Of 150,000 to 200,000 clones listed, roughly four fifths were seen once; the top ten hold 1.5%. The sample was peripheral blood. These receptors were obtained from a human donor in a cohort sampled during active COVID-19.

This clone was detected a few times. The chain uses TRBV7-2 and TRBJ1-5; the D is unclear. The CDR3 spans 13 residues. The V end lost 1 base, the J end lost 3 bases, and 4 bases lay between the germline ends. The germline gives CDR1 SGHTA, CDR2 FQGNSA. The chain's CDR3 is CASSLDINQPQHF. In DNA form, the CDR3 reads TGTGCCAGCAGCTTAGACATCAATCAGCCCCAGCATTTT.

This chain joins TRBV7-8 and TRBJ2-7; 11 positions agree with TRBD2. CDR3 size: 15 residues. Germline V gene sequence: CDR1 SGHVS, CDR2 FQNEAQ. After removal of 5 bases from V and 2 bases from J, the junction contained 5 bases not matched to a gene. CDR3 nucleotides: TGTGCCAGCAGCCTCGGGACTAGCGGACCCTACGAGCAGTACTTC. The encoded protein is CASSLGTSGPYEQYF.

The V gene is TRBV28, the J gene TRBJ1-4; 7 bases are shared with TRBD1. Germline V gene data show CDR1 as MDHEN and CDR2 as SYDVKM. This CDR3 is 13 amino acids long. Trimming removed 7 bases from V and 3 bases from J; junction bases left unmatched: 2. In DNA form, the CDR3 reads TGTGCCAGCAAGGGGGCACCTAATGAAAAACTGTTTTTT. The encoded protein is CASKGAPNEKLFF.

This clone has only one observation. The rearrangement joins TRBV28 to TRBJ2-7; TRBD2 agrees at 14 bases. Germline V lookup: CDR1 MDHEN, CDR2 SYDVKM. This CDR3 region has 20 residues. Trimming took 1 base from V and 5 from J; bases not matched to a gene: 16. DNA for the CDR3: TGTGCCAGCAGTTTATCTGTCGGAGGGACTAGCGGGAGTGAGGGAAACGAGCAGTACTTC. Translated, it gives CASSLSVGGTSGSEGNEQYF.

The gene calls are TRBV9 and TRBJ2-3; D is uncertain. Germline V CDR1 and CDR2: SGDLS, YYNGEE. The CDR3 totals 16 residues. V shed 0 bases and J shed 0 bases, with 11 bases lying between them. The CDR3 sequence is CASSVGVSPSTDTQYF. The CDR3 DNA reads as TGTGCCAGCAGCGTAGGGGTTAGCCCTAGCACAGATACGCAGTATTTT.

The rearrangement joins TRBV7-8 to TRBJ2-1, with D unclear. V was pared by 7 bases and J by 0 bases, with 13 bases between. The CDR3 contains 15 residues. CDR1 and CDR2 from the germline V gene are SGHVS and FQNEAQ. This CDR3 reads CASIPRFSSYNEQFF. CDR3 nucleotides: TGTGCCAGCATCCCTAGGTTCAGCTCCTACAATGAGCAGTTCTTC.

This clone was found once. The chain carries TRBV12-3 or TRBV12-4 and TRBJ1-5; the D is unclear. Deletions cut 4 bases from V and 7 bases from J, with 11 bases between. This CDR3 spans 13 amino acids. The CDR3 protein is CASSSSGAQPQHF. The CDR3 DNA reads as TGTGCCAGCAGTTCCTCGGGAGCACAGCCCCAGCATTTT.

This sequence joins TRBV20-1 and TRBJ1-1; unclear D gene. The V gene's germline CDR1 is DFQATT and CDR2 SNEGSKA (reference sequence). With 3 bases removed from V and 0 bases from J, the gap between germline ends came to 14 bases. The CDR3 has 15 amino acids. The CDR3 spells CSASGSTRVNTEAFF. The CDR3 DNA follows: TGCAGTGCTAGTGGGTCTACGCGAGTGAACACTGAAGCTTTCTTT.

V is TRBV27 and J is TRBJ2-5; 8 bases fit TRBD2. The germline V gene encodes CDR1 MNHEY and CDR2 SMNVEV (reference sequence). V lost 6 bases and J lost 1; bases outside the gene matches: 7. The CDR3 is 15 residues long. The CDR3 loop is CASRPGLGGQETQYF. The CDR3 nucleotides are TGTGCCAGCAGGCCGGGACTAGGGGGCCAAGAGACCCAGTACTTC.

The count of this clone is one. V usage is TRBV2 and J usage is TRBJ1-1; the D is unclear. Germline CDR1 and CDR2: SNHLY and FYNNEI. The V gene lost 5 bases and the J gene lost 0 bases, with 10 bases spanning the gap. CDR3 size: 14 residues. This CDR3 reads CASSSQVLNTEAFF. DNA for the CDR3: TGTGCCAGCAGTTCTCAGGTGTTGAACACTGAAGCTTTCTTT.

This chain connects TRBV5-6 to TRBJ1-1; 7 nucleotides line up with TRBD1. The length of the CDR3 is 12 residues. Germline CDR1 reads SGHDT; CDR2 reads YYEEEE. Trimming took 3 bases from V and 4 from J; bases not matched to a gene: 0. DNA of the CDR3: TGTGCCAGCAGCTCAGGGGGCACTGAAGCTTTCTTT. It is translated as CASSSGGTEAFF.

CDR3 residues: CASSQDRGLREQYF. The CDR3 DNA follows: TGCGCCAGCAGCCAAGACAGGGGGCTCCGAGAGCAGTACTTC. The chain is built from TRBV4-3 and TRBJ2-7; TRBD1 aligns across 8 bases. The J segment lost 7 bases and the V segment lost 0 bases, leaving 5 bases of the junction unmatched. The germline V gene has CDR1 LGHNA and CDR2 YSLEER. CDR3 size: 14 residues.

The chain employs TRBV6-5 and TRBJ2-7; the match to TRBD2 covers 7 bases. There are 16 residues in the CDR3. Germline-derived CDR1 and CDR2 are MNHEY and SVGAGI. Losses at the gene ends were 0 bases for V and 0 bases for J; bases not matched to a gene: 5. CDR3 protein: CASSYSGGRPSYEQYF. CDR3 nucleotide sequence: TGTGCCAGCAGTTACTCGGGAGGGCGACCCTCCTACGAGCAGTACTTC.

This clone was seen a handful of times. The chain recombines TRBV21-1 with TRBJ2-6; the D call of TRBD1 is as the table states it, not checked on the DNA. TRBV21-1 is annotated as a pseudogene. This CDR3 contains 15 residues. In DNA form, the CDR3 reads TGTGCCAGCAGCAAGCTACAGGGTCGGGCCAACGTCCTGACTTTC. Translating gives CASSKLQGRANVLTF.

CDR3 amino acids: CASSLPGSPLHF. CDR3 coding DNA: TGTGCCAGCAGTTTGCCCGGTTCACCCCTCCACTTT. The rearrangement uses TRBV27 and TRBJ1-6, with unresolved D. The germline V and J ends were trimmed by 3 bases and 9 bases, with 6 bases remaining between them. The CDR3 runs to 12 residues. The germline CDR1 and CDR2 sequences are MNHEY and SMNVEV (reference sequence).

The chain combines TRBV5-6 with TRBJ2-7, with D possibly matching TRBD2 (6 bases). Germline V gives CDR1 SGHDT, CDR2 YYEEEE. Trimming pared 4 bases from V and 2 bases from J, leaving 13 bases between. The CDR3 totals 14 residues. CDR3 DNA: TGTGCCAGCAGCGGGGGACTGGCTACCTACGAGCAGTACTTC. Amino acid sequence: CASSGGLATYEQYF.

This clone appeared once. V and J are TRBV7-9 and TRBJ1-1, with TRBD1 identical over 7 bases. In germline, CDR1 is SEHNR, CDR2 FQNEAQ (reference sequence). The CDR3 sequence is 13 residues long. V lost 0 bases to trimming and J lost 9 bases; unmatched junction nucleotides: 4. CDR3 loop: CASSLAGTEKAFF. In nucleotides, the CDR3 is TGTGCCAGCAGCTTAGCCGGGACAGAAAAAGCTTTCTTT.

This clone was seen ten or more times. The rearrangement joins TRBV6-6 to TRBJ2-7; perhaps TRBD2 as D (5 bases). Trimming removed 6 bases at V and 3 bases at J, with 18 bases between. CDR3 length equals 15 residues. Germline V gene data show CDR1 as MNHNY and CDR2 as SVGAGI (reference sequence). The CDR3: CASRTDRAGVYEQYF. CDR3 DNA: TGTGCCAGCAGGACGGACCGGGCGGGTGTCTACGAGCAGTACTTC.

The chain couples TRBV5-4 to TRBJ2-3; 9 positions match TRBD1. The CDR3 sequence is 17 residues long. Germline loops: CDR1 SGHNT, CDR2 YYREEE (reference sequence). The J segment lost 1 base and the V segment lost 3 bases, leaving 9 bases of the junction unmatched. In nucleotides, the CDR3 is TGTGCCAGCAGCTCCTACAGGGGGCGGAGGGGCACAGATACGCAGTATTTT. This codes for CASSSYRGRRGTDTQYF.

CDR3 sequence reads: CASSQDRTGVDYEQYF. The DNA of the CDR3 is TGTGCCAGCAGCCAAGATAGGACAGGGGTGGACTACGAGCAGTACTTC. The genes are TRBV3-1 (or the pseudogene TRBV3-2) and TRBJ2-7; 9 nucleotides line up with TRBD1. The CDR3 spans 16 residues. Germline trimming cut 0 bases from V and 3 bases from J; bases unmatched to any gene: 6. The germline V gene encodes CDR1 LGHDT and CDR2 YNNKEL (reference sequence).

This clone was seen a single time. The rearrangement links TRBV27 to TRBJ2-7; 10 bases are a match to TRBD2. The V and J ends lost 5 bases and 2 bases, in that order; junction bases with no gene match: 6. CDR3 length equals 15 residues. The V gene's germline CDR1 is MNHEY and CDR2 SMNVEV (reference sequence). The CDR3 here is CASSPPLAGPYEQYF. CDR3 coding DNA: TGTGCCAGCAGTCCCCCACTAGCGGGACCCTACGAGCAGTACTTC.

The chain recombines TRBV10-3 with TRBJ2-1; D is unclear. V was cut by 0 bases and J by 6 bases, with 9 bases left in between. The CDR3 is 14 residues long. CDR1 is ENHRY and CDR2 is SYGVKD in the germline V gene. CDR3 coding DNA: TGTGCCATCAGTGAGTCTACGGTGAGCAATGAGCAGTTCTTC. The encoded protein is CAISESTVSNEQFF.